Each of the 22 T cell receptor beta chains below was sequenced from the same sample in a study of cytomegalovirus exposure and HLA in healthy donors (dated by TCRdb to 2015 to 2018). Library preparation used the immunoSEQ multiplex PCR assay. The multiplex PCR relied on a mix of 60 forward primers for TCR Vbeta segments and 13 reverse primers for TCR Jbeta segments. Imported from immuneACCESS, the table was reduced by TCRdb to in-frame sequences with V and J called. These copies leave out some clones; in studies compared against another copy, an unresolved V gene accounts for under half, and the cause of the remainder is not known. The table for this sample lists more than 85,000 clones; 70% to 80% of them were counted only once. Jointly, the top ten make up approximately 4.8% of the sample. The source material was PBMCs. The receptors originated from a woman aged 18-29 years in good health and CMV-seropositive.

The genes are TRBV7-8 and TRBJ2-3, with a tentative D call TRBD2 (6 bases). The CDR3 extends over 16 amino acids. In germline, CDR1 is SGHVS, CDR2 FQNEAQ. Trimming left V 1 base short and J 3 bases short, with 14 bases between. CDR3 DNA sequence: TGTGCCAGCAGCTTAGTAGGGGTAGCGGATACAGATACGCAGTATTTT. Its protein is CASSLVGVADTDTQYF.

This CDR3 reads CASSQDSPRLKGNANYGYTF. DNA of the CDR3: TGCGCCAGCAGCCAAGATAGCCCGCGGCTAAAGGGGAACGCTAACTATGGCTACACCTTC. The chain combines TRBV4-1 with TRBJ1-2; D possibly corresponds to TRBD1 (5 bases). Trimming cost V 0 bases and J 0 bases, with 23 bases left between them. In germline, CDR1 is MGHRA, CDR2 YSYEKL. The CDR3 loop spans 20 amino acids.

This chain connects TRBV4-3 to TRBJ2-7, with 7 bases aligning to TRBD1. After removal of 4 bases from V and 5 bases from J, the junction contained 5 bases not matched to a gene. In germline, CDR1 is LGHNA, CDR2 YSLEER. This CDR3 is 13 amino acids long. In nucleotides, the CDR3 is TGCGCCAGCAGCCTGGACAGGTTCGACGAGCAGTACTTC. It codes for CASSLDRFDEQYF.

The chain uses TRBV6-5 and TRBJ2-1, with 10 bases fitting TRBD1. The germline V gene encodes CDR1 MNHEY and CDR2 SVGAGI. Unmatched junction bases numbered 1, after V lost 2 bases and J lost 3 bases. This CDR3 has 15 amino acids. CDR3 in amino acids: CASSYGQGVYNEQFF. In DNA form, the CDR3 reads TGTGCCAGCAGTTACGGACAGGGGGTCTACAATGAGCAGTTCTTC.

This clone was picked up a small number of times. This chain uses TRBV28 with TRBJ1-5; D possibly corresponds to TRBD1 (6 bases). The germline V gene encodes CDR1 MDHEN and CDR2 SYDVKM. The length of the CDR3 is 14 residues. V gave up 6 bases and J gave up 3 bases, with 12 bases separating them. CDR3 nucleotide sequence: TGTGCCAGCAGCCCCGACAGGACCAATCAGCCCCAGCATTTT. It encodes CASSPDRTNQPQHF. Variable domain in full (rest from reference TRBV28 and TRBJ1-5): DVKVTQSSRYLVKRTGEKVFLECVQDMDHENMFWYRQDPGLGLRLIYFSYDVKMKEKGDIPEGYSVSREKKERFSLILESASTNQTSMYLCASSPDRTNQPQHFGDGTRLSIL.

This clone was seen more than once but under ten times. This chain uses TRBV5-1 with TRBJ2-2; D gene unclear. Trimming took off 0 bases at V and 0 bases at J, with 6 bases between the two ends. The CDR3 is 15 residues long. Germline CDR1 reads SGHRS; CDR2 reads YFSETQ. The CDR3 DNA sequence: TGCGCCAGCAGCTTGGAGGAGCCGAACACCGGGGAGCTGTTTTTT. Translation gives CASSLEEPNTGELFF.

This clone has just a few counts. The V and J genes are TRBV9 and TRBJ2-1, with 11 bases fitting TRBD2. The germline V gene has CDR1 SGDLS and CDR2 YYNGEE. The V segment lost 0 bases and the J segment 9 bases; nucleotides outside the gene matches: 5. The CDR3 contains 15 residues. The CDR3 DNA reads TGTGCCAGCAGCGTAGGGATAGCGGGAGGGCCTGAGCAGTTCTTC. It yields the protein CASSVGIAGGPEQFF.

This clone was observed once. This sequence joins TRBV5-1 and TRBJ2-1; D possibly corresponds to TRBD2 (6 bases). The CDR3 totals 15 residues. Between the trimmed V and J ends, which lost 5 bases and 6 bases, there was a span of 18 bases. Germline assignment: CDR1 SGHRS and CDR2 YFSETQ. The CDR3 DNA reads TGCGCCAGCAGGGGGGGTAGTGAGGTCGGCAATGAGCAGTTCTTC. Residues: CASRGGSEVGNEQFF.

In nucleotides, the CDR3 is TGTGCCAGCAGCACACTAGCGGGAACCTACGAGCAGTACTTC. Translated: CASSTLAGTYEQYF. The chain uses TRBV7-2 and TRBJ2-7; 10 bases are shared with TRBD2. Trimming removed 5 bases from V and 2 bases from J; junction bases left unmatched: 3. CDR3 length: 14 residues. CDR1 SGHTA and CDR2 FQGNSA come from the germline V gene.

The CDR3, as DNA: TGTGCCAGCAGTTTACGCGGACTAGCGGGAGGGTGGGATACGCAGTATTTT. Translation gives CASSLRGLAGGWDTQYF. The V and J genes are TRBV27 and TRBJ2-3; 15 bases line up with TRBD2. The CDR3 is made up of 17 amino acids. Germline CDR1 is MNHEY and CDR2 is SMNVEV (reference sequence). The trim removed 2 bases at V and 6 bases at J, leaving 6 bases unmatched.

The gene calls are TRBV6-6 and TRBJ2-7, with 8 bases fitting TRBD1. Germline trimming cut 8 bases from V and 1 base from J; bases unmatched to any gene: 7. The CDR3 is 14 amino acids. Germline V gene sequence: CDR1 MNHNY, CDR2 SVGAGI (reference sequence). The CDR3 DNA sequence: TGTGCCAGCGGGACGGACAGGGCATCCTACGAGCAGTACTTC. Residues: CASGTDRASYEQYF.

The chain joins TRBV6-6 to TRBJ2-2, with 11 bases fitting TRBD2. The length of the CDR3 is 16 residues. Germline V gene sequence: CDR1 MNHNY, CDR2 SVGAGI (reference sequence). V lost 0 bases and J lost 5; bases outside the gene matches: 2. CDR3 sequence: CASSYSLAGGTGELFF. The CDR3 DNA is TGTGCCAGCAGTTACTCCCTAGCGGGGGGTACCGGGGAGCTGTTTTTT.

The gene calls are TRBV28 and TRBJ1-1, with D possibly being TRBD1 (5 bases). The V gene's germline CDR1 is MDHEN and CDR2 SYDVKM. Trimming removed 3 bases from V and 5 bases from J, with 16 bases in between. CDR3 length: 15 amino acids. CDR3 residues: CASSFPPRGGTEAFF. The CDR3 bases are TGTGCCAGCAGTTTTCCCCCGCGGGGCGGGACTGAAGCTTTCTTT.

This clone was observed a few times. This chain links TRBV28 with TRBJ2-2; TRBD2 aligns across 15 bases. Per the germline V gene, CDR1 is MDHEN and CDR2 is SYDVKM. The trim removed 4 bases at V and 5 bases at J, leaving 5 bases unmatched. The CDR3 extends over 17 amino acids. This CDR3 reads CASSSGLAGGLTGELFF. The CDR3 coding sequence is TGTGCCAGCAGTTCAGGACTAGCGGGAGGGCTGACCGGGGAGCTGTTTTTT.

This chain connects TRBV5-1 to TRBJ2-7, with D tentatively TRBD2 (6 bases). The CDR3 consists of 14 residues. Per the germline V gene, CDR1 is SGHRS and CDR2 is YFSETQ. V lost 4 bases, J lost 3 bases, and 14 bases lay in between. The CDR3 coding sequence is TGCGCCAGCAGCCCCGGGAGTACTCTCTACGAGCAGTACTTC. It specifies CASSPGSTLYEQYF.

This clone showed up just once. The CDR3 DNA sequence: TGTGCCAGCAGCTTAGGAGGGCCAATAGACAATGAGCAGTTCTTC. Its translation: CASSLGGPIDNEQFF. The chain couples TRBV7-3 to TRBJ2-1; D perhaps matches TRBD2 (6 bases). V dropped 2 bases and J dropped 5 bases, with 13 bases sitting between them. Per the germline V gene, CDR1 is SGHTA and CDR2 is FQGTGA. CDR3 length: 15 residues.

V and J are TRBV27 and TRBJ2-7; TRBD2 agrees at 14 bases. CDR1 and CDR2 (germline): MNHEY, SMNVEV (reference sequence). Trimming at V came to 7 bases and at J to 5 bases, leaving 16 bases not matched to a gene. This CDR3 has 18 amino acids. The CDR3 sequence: CASTSTSGRASNRNEQYF. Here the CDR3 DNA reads TGTGCCAGCACCTCGACTAGCGGGAGGGCCTCTAACAGGAACGAGCAGTACTTC.

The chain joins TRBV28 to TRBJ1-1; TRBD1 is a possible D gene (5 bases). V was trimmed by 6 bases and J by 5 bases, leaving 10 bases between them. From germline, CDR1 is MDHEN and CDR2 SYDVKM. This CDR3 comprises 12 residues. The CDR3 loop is CASSEEGTEAFF. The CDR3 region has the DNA TGTGCCAGCAGCGAGGAGGGGACTGAAGCTTTCTTT.

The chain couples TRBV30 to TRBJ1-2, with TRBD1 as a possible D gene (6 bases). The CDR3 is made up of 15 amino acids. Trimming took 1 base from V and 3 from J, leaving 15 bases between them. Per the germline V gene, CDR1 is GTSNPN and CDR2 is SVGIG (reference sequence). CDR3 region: CAWSGPGHPDYGYTF. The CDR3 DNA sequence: TGTGCCTGGAGTGGTCCGGGACACCCCGACTATGGCTACACCTTC.

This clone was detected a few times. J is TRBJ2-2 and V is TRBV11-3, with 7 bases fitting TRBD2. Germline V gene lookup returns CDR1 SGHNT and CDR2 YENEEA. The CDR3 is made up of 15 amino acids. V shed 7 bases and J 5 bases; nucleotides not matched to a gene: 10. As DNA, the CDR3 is TGTGCCAGCACTCAAACGGGGCGGGGGACCGGGGAGCTGTTTTTT. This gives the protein CASTQTGRGTGELFF.

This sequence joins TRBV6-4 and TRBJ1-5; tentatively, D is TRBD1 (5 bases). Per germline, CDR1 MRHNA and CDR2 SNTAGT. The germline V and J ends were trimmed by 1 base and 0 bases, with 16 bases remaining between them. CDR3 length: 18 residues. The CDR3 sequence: CASSDFPGAALSNQPQHF. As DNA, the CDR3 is TGTGCCAGCAGTGACTTTCCTGGGGCAGCACTTAGCAATCAGCCCCAGCATTTT.

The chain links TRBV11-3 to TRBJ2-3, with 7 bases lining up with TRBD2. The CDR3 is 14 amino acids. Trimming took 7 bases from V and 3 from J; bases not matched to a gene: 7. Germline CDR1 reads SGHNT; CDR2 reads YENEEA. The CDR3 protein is CASKRDFLTDTQYF. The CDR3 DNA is TGTGCCAGCAAGCGGGACTTTCTAACAGATACGCAGTATTTT.